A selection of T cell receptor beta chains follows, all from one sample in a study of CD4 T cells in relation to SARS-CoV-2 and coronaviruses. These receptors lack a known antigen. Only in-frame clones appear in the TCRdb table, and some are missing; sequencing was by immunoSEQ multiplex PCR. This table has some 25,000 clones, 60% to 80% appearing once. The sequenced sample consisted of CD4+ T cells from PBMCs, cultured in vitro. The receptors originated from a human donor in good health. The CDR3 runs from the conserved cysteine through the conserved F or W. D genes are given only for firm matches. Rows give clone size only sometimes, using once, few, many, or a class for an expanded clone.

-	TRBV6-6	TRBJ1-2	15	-	TGTGCCAGCAGTAACGAGGGCAGCTCTAACTATGGCTACACCTTC	CASSNEGSSNYGYTF
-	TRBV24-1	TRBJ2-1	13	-	TGTGCCACCTCAGTAGGAGCAGGGGATTTACAGTTCTTC	CATSVGAGDLQFF
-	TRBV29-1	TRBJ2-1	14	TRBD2	TGCAGCGTGAGGGGACTAGCGGGAGGAAATGAGCAGTTCTTC	CSVRGLAGGNEQFF
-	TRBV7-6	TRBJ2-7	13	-	TGTGCCAGCAGCTCATTCCAGGGCTACGAGCAGTACTTC	CASSSFQGYEQYF
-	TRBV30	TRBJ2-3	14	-	TGTGCCTGGAGTGTAGGTGGTGCGACAGATACGCAGTATTTT	CAWSVGGATDTQYF
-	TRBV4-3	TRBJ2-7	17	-	TGCGCCAGCAGCCAAGACGGCCGAGGGGGGGGCTTAGGCGAGCAGTACTTC	CASSQDGRGGGLGEQYF
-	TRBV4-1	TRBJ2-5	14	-	TGCGCCAGCAGCCCTGGATCGCTCGGAGAGACCCAGTACTTC	CASSPGSLGETQYF
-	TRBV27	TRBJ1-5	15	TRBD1	TGTGCCAGCAGTTTTCAGGGGGTGTATGGTCAGCCCCAGCATTTT	CASSFQGVYGQPQHF
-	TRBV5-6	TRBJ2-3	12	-	TGTGCCAGCAGCTCTTACACAGATACGCAGTATTTT	CASSSYTDTQYF
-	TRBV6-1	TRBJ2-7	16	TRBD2	TGTGCCAGCAGTGCAGGGACTAGCGGGGGATCCTACGAGCAGTACTTC	CASSAGTSGGSYEQYF
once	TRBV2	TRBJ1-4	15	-	TGTGCCAGCAGTGAAGCGCACGGGACGGAGGAAAAACTGTTTTTT	CASSEAHGTEEKLFF
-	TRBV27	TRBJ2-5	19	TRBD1	TGTGCCAGCAGTTTCACAGGGGGCGCTTTTTGGGGTAGTTGGGAGACCCAGTACTTC	CASSFTGGAFWGSWETQYF